Detailed here is one T cell receptor beta chain. The antigen is unknown. The CDR3 loop spans 15 amino acids. Trimming removed 3 bases at V and 7 bases at J, with 16 bases between. In germline, CDR1 is KGHSH, CDR2 LQKENI. Clones were sequenced by immunoSEQ multiplex PCR, and TCRdb holds only the in-frame ones, with some missing. The sample records nearly 35,000 clones, roughly 90% being singletons. This sample stems from a study of T cells in tuberculosis. The study's findings and limits: Smaller distances to GMM-specific TCRs suggested their expansion in active tuberculosis.

The gene calls are TRBV18 and TRBJ2-1; no firm D call. This clonotype originated in a donor aged 10-30 years with latent tuberculosis or without tuberculosis infection. The sequenced sample consisted of PBMCs. The CDR3 sequence: CASSPRRNPRNEQFF. CDR3 coding DNA: TGTGCCAGCTCACCGCGCCGAAACCCCCGTAATGAGCAGTTCTTC. The whole variable domain, filled in from reference TRBV18 and TRBJ2-1, reads NAGVMQNPRHLVRRRGQEARLRCSPMKGHSHVYWYRQLPEEGLKFMVYLQKENIIDESGMPKERFSAEFPKEGPSILRIQQVVRGDSAAYFCASSPRRNPRNEQFFGPGTRLTVL.